Given below is one T cell receptor (beta chain) in context. The source of the sample is a study of blood T cell repertoires in COVID-19. Trimming cost V 4 bases and J 0 bases, with 13 bases left between them. Germline V gene data show CDR1 as SGDLS and CDR2 as YYNGEE. The CDR3 contains 15 residues. Sequencing used immunoSEQ multiplex PCR; TCRdb keeps in-frame clones, though not all of them. Of approximately 300,000 clones in the sample, about nine tenths were seen once. The chain has TRBV9 and TRBJ1-1; possible D gene TRBD1, 5 bases. Sequenced material: peripheral blood. The TCR comes from a woman aged 25-40 years with COVID-19, enrolled during active disease. The CDR3 region is CASSPPRGMNTEAFF. DNA for the CDR3: TGTGCCAGCAGCCCACCCCGGGGGATGAACACTGAAGCTTTCTTT.